A single sample gave rise to the 9 T cell receptor beta chains below, sequenced in a study of identical twins. MiXCR, applied by TCRdb to the 5' RACE reads, yields one record per CDR3 protein. The sample yields roughly 150,000 distinct CDR3 sequences, approximately 4% seen once. The sequencing sample was made of memory T cells sorted from blood. These receptors came from a man younger than 35 in good health.

This clonotype was detected ten times or more. The chain joins TRBV5-1 to TRBJ2-7; TRBD1 matches at 9 bases. The CDR3 is 15 amino acids. Germline loops: CDR1 SGHRS, CDR2 YFSETQ. Trimming at V came to 4 bases and at J to 2 bases, leaving 7 bases not matched to a gene. Here the CDR3 DNA reads TGCGCCAGCAGCCAACAAACAGGGGGCCCCTACGAGCAGTACTTC. It is translated as CASSQQTGGPYEQYF.

This clonotype was counted ten times or more. The chain combines TRBV27 with TRBJ2-4; D may be TRBD1 (6 bases). V shed 2 bases and J shed 9 bases, with 20 bases lying between them. Germline V CDR1 and CDR2: MNHEY, SMNVEV (reference sequence). The CDR3 has 16 amino acids. CDR3 region: CASSLQGTALGGIQYF. The CDR3 DNA reads as TGTGCCAGCAGTTTACAGGGGACCGCGCTAGGGGGCATTCAGTACTTC.

This clonotype appeared many times. This chain connects TRBV29-1 to TRBJ1-1; 7 bases agree with TRBD1. This CDR3 contains 13 residues. Germline CDR1 reads SQVTM; CDR2 reads ANQGSEA. J was trimmed by 6 bases and V by 7 bases; bases with no gene match: 11. CDR3 residues: CSAFEGALAEAFF. The CDR3 DNA reads TGCAGCGCATTTGAGGGGGCCTTGGCTGAAGCTTTCTTT.

This clonotype was detected many times. V is TRBV12-3 or TRBV12-4 and J is TRBJ1-5; D call uncertain. With 5 bases removed from V and 4 bases from J, the gap between germline ends came to 12 bases. This CDR3 has 14 residues. The CDR3 DNA follows: TGTGCCAGCAGTCTCGGACGGGCGAATCAGCCCCAGCATTTT. Translation: CASSLGRANQPQHF.

This clonotype was found many times. The chain couples TRBV7-2 to TRBJ2-1, with 8 bases that match TRBD1. The CDR3 covers 14 residues. Germline V gives CDR1 SGHTA, CDR2 FQGNSA. V was clipped by 6 bases and J by 3 bases; unmatched bases: 4. CDR3 loop: CASRWGTGYNEQFF. CDR3 DNA: TGTGCCAGCAGATGGGGGACAGGCTACAATGAGCAGTTCTTC.

This clonotype was counted ten times or more. The chain joins TRBV15 to TRBJ2-1; D possibly corresponds to TRBD2 (5 bases). V was cut by 0 bases and J by 4 bases, with 13 bases left in between. The germline V gene has CDR1 LNHNV and CDR2 YYDKDF (reference sequence). The CDR3 totals 16 residues. The DNA of the CDR3 is TGTGCCACCAGCAGAGATACGTCTAGCCCTTACAATGAGCAGTTCTTC. Its translation: CATSRDTSSPYNEQFF.

This clonotype was detected many times. This chain joins TRBV6-2 or TRBV6-3 and TRBJ2-3, with TRBD2 matching 9 bases. The CDR3 runs to 14 residues. Germline lookup yields CDR1 MNHEY and CDR2 SVGEGT. V shed 7 bases and J 4 bases; nucleotides not matched to a gene: 6. CDR3 nucleotides: TGTGCCAGCACCTCTGGCGGGAGGGCAGATACGCAGTATTTT. It specifies CASTSGGRADTQYF.

This clonotype was observed many times. V is TRBV7-2 and J is TRBJ2-7; 10 positions agree with TRBD2. This CDR3 comprises 15 residues. The trim removed 0 bases at V and 3 bases at J, leaving 2 bases unmatched. Germline CDR1 SGHTA, CDR2 FQGNSA. The CDR3 region has the DNA TGTGCCAGCAGCTTAGCTGGACTAGCGGTCTACGAGCAGTACTTC. Amino acids: CASSLAGLAVYEQYF.

This clonotype was observed many times. The chain uses TRBV9 and TRBJ1-2; 7 nucleotides align to TRBD1. Per germline, CDR1 SGDLS and CDR2 YYNGEE. V lost 5 bases, J lost 8 bases, and 9 bases stayed unmatched. The CDR3 has 13 amino acids. The CDR3 nucleotides read TGTGCCAGCAGTCCCTGGACAGGATACGGCTACACCTTC. This encodes CASSPWTGYGYTF.